This T cell receptor (beta chain) was sequenced for a study of blood T cell repertoires in COVID-19 (dated by TCRdb to 2020 to 2021). Broadly, across the study: Collaborator samples came from the United States, Italy and Spain and covered acute and convalescent phases of COVID-19. The material from the prospective study consisted of cDNA or gDNA derived from T cells, B-cell-depleted T cells, or PBMCs. Deeply sampled blood TCRbeta repertoires from subjects exposed to, actively infected with, or recovered from COVID-19 were included in the dataset. The repertoires were released in a freely available public database meant as a resource for research on the immune response to SARS-CoV-2. Samples came from the ongoing ImmuneRACE study (first 160 participants) plus 1,254 subjects from 6 global collaborators. A de-identified subject ID, COVID-19 status, age in years and sex were almost always included in the sample metadata. Where available, HLA class I and class II types were obtained from metadata supplied by the sample provider rather than from assay-based typing. What the research found in general, with its limitations: The quantity of clinical and demographic metadata differed by source and by participant and was supplied without curation.

The immunoSEQ Assay, a bias-controlled multiplex PCR, was used to amplify TCRbeta CDR3 regions from genomic DNA. The study's own analysis went as follows. Within the assay, amplification of reference gene primers was used to estimate how many nucleated cells each sample contained. Sequence reads were collapsed and filtered to measure the absolute abundance of every unique TCRbeta CDR3 rearrangement. For each sample, productive Simpson clonality was calculated as the square root of Simpson's diversity index across productive rearrangements. TCRdb obtained this table from immuneACCESS and retained in-frame rearrangements with V and J assigned. These tables miss some clones; where compared with another copy, unresolved V genes account for less than half of the shortfall, and the remainder is unexplained. D and trimming were read from the DNA, whereas the V and J calls and clone size are those reported in that table. The sample contains approximately 190,000 clones, roughly 82% of them found a single time. In total, the top ten clones hold roughly 8% of the sample.

One collaborating source in Seattle enrolled patients while the patients were actively infected and followed the patients over time throughout the course of disease. The collaborating institutions used their own protocols to collect whole blood in K2EDTA tubes. Collaborator samples were shipped for TCRbeta analysis as frozen whole blood, isolated PBMCs, or DNA extracted from either sample type. With regard to this clone: Which antigen it targets is not known. No base quality values were provided; no much bigger clone lies one nucleotide off.

The TCR sequence derives from an older woman with COVID-19, enrolled during active disease. The sequencing input was peripheral blood.

The DNA sequence follows: TGTGCCACAGCCCGGGGGGCCCAAGAGACCCAGTACTTC. Protein translation: CATARGAQETQYF. The chain employs TRBV15 and TRBJ2-5, and TRBD2 may be the D gene, going by 7 matching bases. The CDR1 and CDR2 encoded by the germline V gene (reference sequence) are LNHNV and YYDKDF. The CDR3 contains 13 residues, cysteine and phenylalanine counted. The sequence is cut down to CDR3 DNA, 39 bases in frame from base 1. The junction carries 12 bases between V and J, which are trimmed by 9 bases and 1 base respectively.